This T cell receptor (beta chain) was identified during a study of CXCR3-negative and CXCR3-positive naive CD8 T cells. Study details: A total of 130 million to 150 million TRB reads was generated, with about 1.5 +/- 0.3 million per library.

CDR1 is MNHEY, CDR2 SVGAGI, per germline. The CDR3 sequence is 13 residues long. As for this clonotype: Its matching antigen is unknown.

Triplicate sorts of about 300,000 cells per CD8+ subset. Whole-study findings and limits: The majority of assays used fresh PBMCs, and CXCR3 expression partially decreased after cryopreservation. Unlike memory cells, which differed, naive CXCR3-negative and CXCR3-positive cells had similar TRBV-TRBJ usage.

Libraries of TRB cDNA were made by 5' RACE and carried UMIs. For each CDR3 protein, TCRdb gives one entry from its re-call of the 5' RACE reads, without DNA. This table lists about 43,000 distinct CDR3 sequences. The chain has TRBV6-5 and TRBJ1-2. Sequences were obtained from memory CD8+ T cells from blood. The sequence was obtained from a human donor in good health. Some clones in this sample may be carry-over from other donors' samples. CDR3 residues: CASSSQPIYGYTF.